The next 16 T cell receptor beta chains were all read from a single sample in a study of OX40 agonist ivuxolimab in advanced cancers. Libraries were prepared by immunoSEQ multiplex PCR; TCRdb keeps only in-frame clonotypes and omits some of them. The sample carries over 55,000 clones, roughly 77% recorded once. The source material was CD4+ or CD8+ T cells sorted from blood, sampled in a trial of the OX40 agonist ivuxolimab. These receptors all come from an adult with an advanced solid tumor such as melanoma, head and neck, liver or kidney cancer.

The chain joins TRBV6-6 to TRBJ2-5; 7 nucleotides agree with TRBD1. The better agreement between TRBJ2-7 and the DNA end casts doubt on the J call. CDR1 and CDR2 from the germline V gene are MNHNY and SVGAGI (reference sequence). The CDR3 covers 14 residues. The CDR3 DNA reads TGTGCCAGCAGTTACCAGGGACAGAACTACGAGCAGTACTTC. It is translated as CASSYQGQNYEQYF.

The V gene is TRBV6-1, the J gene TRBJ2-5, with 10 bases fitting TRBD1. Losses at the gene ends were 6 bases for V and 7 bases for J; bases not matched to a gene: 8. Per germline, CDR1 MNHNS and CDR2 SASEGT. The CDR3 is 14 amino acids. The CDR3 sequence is CASSRDRGWGTQYF. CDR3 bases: TGTGCCAGCAGCCGGGACAGGGGCTGGGGGACCCAGTACTTC.

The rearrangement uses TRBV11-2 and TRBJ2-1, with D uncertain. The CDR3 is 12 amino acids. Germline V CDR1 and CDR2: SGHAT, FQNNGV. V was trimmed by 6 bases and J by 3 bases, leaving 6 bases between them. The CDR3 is CASSLLYNEQFF. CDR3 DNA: TGTGCCAGCAGTCTACTCTACAATGAGCAGTTCTTC.

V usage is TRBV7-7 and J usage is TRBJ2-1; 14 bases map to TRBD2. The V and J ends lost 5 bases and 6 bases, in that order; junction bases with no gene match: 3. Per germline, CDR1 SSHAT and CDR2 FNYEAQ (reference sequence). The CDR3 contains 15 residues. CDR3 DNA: TGTGCCAGCAGCCGGACTAGCGGGAGGAGCAATGAGCAGTTCTTC. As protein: CASSRTSGRSNEQFF.

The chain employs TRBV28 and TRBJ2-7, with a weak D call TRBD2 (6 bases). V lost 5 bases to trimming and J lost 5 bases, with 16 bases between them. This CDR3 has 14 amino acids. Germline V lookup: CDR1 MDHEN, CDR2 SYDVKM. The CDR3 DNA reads TGTGCCAGCAGTCTGGGGGGACCCGGCGACGAGCAGTACTTC. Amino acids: CASSLGGPGDEQYF.

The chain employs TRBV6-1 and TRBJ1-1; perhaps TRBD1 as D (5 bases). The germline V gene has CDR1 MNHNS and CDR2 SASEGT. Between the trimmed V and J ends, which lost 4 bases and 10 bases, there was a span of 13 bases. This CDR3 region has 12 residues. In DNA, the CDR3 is TGTGCCAGCAGTGTCGACAGTATCAGAGCTTTCTTT. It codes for CASSVDSIRAFF.

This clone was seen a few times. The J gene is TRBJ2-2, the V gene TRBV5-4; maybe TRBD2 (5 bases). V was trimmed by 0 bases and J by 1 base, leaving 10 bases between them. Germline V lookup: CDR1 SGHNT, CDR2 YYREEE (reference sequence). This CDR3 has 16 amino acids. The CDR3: CASSLAGIQNTGELFF. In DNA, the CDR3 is TGTGCCAGCAGCTTGGCCGGGATTCAGAACACCGGGGAGCTGTTTTTT.

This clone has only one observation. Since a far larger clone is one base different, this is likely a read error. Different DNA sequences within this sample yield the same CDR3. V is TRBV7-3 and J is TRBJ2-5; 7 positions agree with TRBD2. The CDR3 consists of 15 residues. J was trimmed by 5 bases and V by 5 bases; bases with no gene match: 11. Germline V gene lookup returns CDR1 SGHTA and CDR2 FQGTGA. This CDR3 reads CASSPEDSGRETQYF. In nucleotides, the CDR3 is TGTGCCAGCAGCCCCGAGGATAGCGGGCGGGAGACCCAGTACTTC.

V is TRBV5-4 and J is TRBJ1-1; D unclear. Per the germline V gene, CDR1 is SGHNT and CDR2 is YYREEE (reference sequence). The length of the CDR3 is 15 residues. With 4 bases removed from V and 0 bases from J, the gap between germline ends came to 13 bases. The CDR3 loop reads CASSPGERLNTEAFF. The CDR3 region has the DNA TGTGCCAGCAGCCCCGGGGAGCGCCTGAACACTGAAGCTTTCTTT.

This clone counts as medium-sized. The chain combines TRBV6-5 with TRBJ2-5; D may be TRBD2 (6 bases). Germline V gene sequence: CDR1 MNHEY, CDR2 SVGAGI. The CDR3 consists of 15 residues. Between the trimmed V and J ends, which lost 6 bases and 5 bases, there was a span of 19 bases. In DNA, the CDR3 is TGTGCCAGCAGGTCACCGGGACGGGCGGGGGAGACCCAGTACTTC. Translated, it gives CASRSPGRAGETQYF.

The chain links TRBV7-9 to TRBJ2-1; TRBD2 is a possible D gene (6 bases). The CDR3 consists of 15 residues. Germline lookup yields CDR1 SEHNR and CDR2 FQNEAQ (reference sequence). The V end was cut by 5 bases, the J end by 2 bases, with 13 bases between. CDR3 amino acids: CASSVSGVTYNEQFF. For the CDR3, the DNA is TGTGCCAGCAGCGTTAGCGGAGTAACCTACAATGAGCAGTTCTTC. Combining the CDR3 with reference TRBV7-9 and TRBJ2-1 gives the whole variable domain DTGVSQNPRHKITKRGQNVTFRCDPISEHNRLYWYRQTLGQGPEFLTYFQNEAQLEKSRLLSDRFSAERPKGSFSTLEIQRTEQGDSAMYLCASSVSGVTYNEQFFGPGTRLTVL.

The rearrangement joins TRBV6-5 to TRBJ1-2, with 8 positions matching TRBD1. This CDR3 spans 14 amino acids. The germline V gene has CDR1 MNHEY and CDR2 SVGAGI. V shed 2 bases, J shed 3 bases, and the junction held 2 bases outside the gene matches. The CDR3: CASSYQGAHYGYTF. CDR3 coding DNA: TGTGCCAGCAGTTACCAGGGGGCTCACTATGGCTACACCTTC.

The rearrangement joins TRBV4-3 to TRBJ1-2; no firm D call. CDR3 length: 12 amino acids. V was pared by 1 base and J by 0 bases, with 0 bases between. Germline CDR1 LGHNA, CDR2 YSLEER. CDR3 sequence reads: CASSQANYGYTF. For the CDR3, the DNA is TGCGCCAGCAGCCAAGCTAACTATGGCTACACCTTC.

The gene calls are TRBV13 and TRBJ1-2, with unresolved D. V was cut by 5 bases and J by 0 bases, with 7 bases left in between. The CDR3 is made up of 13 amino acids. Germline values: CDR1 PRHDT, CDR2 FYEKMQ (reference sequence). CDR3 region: CASSPLANYGYTF. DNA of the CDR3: TGTGCCAGCAGCCCCTTAGCTAACTATGGCTACACCTTC.

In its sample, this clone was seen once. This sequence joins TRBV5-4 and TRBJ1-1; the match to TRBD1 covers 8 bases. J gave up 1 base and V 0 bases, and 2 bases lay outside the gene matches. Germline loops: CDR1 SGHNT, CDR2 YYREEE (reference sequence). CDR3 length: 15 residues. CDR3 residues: CASSLGQGRNTEAFF. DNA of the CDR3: TGTGCCAGCAGCTTGGGACAGGGGCGGAACACTGAAGCTTTCTTT.

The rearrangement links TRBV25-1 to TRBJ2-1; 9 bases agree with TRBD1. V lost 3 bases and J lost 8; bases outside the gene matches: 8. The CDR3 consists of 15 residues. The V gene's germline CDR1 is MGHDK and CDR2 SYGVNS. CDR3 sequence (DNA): TGTGCCAGCAGTGATGACAGGGGGAGTCTAGATGAGCAGTTCTTC. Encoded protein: CASSDDRGSLDEQFF.